This TCR beta chain was found in a study of T cells in Graves' hyperthyroidism and ophthalmopathy (dated by TCRdb to the late 2010s). Regarding the complete study: Peripheral blood samples were taken at initial diagnosis, before any treatment was given. TCR V-J signatures able to tell the groups apart were searched for in a discovery cohort of approximately 95 patients, of whom around 43 had Graves' ophthalmopathy and about 55 had stable Graves' hyperthyroidism. The paper describes TCR Vbeta CDR3 sequencing of 135 peripheral blood samples, made up of fewer than 50 ophthalmopathy patients, some 80 hyperthyroidism patients and approximately 17 progressor patients. Following sampling, methimazole starting at 30 mg daily was given to hyperthyroidism patients, and high-dose intravenous methylprednisolone was given to ophthalmopathy patients. In over five Graves' hyperthyroidism patients, the study also compared T-cell repertoires from thyroid tissue with T-cell repertoires from blood. An independent validation cohort of around 19 hyperthyroidism patients and approximately 17 patients who later progressed to ophthalmopathy tested prospective prediction of ophthalmopathy. For training and testing, the roughly 97 patients in the discovery cohort were randomly divided in a 7:3 ratio. General findings and caveats noted by the study authors: Sample size was not statistically predetermined, and blinding of investigators to group allocation was not performed. A 13 V-J signature model separated ophthalmopathy from stable hyperthyroidism, with roughly 88% sensitivity and 81% to 82% specificity in cross-validation and 80%/75% in testing. During validation, the model predicted progression to ophthalmopathy a median of roughly 7.1 months ahead of onset, with more than 55% sensitivity and less than 85% specificity. Most expanded thyroid clonotypes (frequency above 0.001) were also found in blood, which suggests that blood repertoires may mirror thyroid immune responses.

Moderately to severely active disease, a Clinical Activity Score of at least 3, a NOSPECS grade of at least 4, and a duration under 3 months were present in ophthalmopathy patients. Exclusion was applied to patients with uncontrolled infections, other autoimmune diseases, pregnancy or lactation. Diagnoses were established on the basis of clinical symptoms, serum thyroxine and TRAb, thyroid ultrasound, and orbital computed tomography. PBMCs were isolated from 10 ml of fresh peripheral blood by Ficoll-Paque density gradient centrifugation. Total RNA was extracted with Trizol reagent, and quality was checked on an Agilent 2100 Bioanalyzer. The CDR1 and CDR2 encoded by the germline V gene (reference sequence) are DFQATT and SNEGSKA. The CDR3 numbers 11 residues from cysteine through phenylalanine. Only the CDR3 DNA stays, 33 bases, in frame from base 1. The V end loses 3 bases and the J end loses 6 bases, and a stretch of 8 bases separates them.

The TCR beta CDR3 regions were amplified from RNA transcripts. For the first round of RT-PCR on the TCR CDR3, the HTBI primer set was used together with the Qiagen OneStep RT-PCR kit. The libraries were constructed in a second round of multiplex PCR and then size-selected and purified. Paired-end sequencing of the libraries was performed with 100 bp reads on an Illumina HiSeq2000. The paper's processing steps were these. Raw data were processed with SOAPnuke, discarding reads with adapters, uncalled bases, mean Phred below 15, or no exact constant-primer or identifier match. High-quality paired reads were merged using COPE v1.2.5, and each unique nucleotide sequence was defined as a clonotype. Clonotypes were aligned to IMGT TRBV, TRBD and TRBJ reference segments using MiTCR v1.1. Only V-J combinations with frequency above 0.0001, covering 99% to 99.2% of repertoires, were analysed. A TCS score was defined as the ratio of F50 (clonal expansion) to E x V (chaos), with BLOSUM62-based TCRdist applied between CDR3 peptides within each V-J. Welch's t-statistics and random forest reduced fewer than 550 V-J features to about 12, which were used in a naive Bayes classifier (R e1071). TCRdb reworked the public reads: Q25 trimming with fastp, MiXCR clone assembly, productive beta chains retained. Entries are consolidated by CDR3 protein sequence, retaining the most common genes and DNA. The V and J calls were not made by the authors but by TCRdb's processing. The sample yields around 500,000 distinct CDR3 sequences; about 16% were counted once. Jointly, the top ten make up about 31% of the sample.

For this clonotype: What antigen it recognizes has not been identified. The input lacks base qualities; no much larger clone sits a single base away.

Specimen: blood. The chain uses TRBV20-1 and TRBJ1-2; the D gene remains uncertain. This sequence was found in a woman younger than 45 with Graves' ophthalmopathy. The DNA sequence is as follows: TGCAGTGCTAGGTCGGGAAATGGCTACACCTTC. Its protein is CSARSGNGYTF.